Listed here are 25 T cell receptor beta chains from one sample, sequenced in a study of tumor-infiltrating lymphocytes in oesophageal squamous cell carcinoma. TCRdb reprocessed the PCR reads with MiXCR, giving one entry per CDR3 protein. Found here are about 24,000 distinct CDR3 sequences, around 40% of them singletons; the top ten hold approximately 22%. Sequenced sample: esophageal tumor tissue. These TCRs come from a male donor with esophageal squamous cell carcinoma.

This clonotype appeared many times. The chain links TRBV7-6 to TRBJ2-2, with 10 bases aligning to TRBD2. CDR1 and CDR2 from the germline V gene are SGHVS and FNYEAQ. The junction had 3 bases not matched to a gene; V was cut back by 5 bases and J by 0 bases. The CDR3 sequence is 16 residues long. DNA for the CDR3: TGTGCCAGCAGCGCGACTAGCGGGTCGAACACCGGGGAGCTGTTTTTT. This translates into CASSATSGSNTGELFF.

This clonotype has at least ten counts. The J gene is TRBJ2-3, the V gene TRBV28; weak D call: TRBD2 (5 bases). The CDR3 runs 13 residues. Germline CDR1 MDHEN, CDR2 SYDVKM. V shed 2 bases and J shed 4 bases, with 7 bases lying between them. CDR3 bases: TGTGCCAGCAGTTTAACCGGGGCAGATACGCAGTATTTT. Translating it yields CASSLTGADTQYF.

This clonotype was counted at least ten times. CDR3 loop: CASSTFGTENNYEQYF. CDR3 DNA: TGTGCCAGCAGCACGTTCGGGACGGAGAATAACTACGAGCAGTACTTC. The rearrangement links TRBV2 to TRBJ2-7, with D perhaps matching TRBD1 or TRBD2 (5 bases each). V shed 6 bases and J shed 3 bases, with 21 bases lying between them. CDR1 is SNHLY, CDR2 FYNNEI, per germline. This CDR3 comprises 16 residues.

The chain recombines TRBV7-1 with TRBJ2-5, with 7 bases lining up with TRBD1. TRBV7-1 is designated an ORF whose function remains uncertain. Trimming at V came to 6 bases and at J to 3 bases, leaving 10 bases not matched to a gene. This CDR3 has 15 residues. The CDR3 spells CASSKAGTVKETQYF. The CDR3, as DNA: TGTGCCAGCAGTAAGGCCGGGACAGTGAAAGAGACCCAGTACTTC.

Notes on this clonotype: This likely comes from a read error, as the CDR3 has no conserved phenylalanine or tryptophan at its end. It is unclear where the CDR3 begins or ends on the DNA, so no DNA is shown, and the CDR3 is as TCRdb lists it. The V gene is TRBV5-1, the J gene TRBJ2-5; TRBD2 reflects the table's D call only, with no check against the DNA. The CDR3 totals 17 residues, both ends included. Germline loops: CDR1 SGHRS, CDR2 YFSETQ. CDR3 region: CATSDGERFNSPLHFGN.

J is TRBJ2-3 and V is TRBV19, with TRBD1 matching 10 bases. Germline CDR1 is LNHDA and CDR2 is SQIVND (reference sequence). V trimming: 4 bases; J trimming: 1 base; junction bases outside the gene matches: 5. The CDR3 is 16 amino acids. CDR3 in DNA: TGTGCCAGTAGTAGTTCCGGGACAGGGGGCACAGATACGCAGTATTTT. This codes for CASSSSGTGGTDTQYF.

This clonotype was recorded at least ten times. The CDR3 loop is CASSERVPYEQYF. In DNA, the CDR3 is TGTGCCAGCAGTGAACGAGTGCCCTACGAGCAGTACTTC. The chain recombines TRBV27 with TRBJ2-7; D gene unclear. Trimming shortened V by 5 bases and J by 2 bases, and 10 bases separated the two germline ends. CDR1 and CDR2 from the germline V gene are MNHEY and SMNVEV (reference sequence). The CDR3 has 13 amino acids.

This clonotype appeared many times. The chain carries TRBV10-2 and TRBJ1-1, with 8 bases matching TRBD1. This CDR3 region has 12 residues. Germline CDR1 WSHSY, CDR2 SAAADI. Germline trimming cut 7 bases from V and 4 bases from J; bases unmatched to any gene: 2. CDR3 loop: CASNTGGTEAFF. As DNA, the CDR3 is TGCGCCAGCAACACAGGGGGCACTGAAGCTTTCTTT.

The chain joins TRBV2 to TRBJ2-5; the match to TRBD1 covers 7 bases. The J call may be mistaken, given a closer DNA end match to TRBJ2-7. Germline V gene data show CDR1 as SNHLY and CDR2 as FYNNEI. The CDR3 has 12 residues. CDR3 sequence: CASRQGMYEQYF. The CDR3 DNA follows: TGTGCCAGCAGACAGGGGATGTACGAGCAGTACTTC.

This clonotype has a single count. At one boundary the junction diverges from the germline segment, which might be a read error. This chain connects TRBV6-8 to TRBJ2-4; 7 bases match TRBD2. The V gene's germline CDR1 is MNHGY and CDR2 SAAAGT. The CDR3 runs to 14 residues. CDR3 bases: TGTGCCAGCAGTTACTCGGGGGAGGGTCACACCCTCCACTTC. Its translation is CASSYSGEGHTLHF.

The chain links TRBV7-3 to TRBJ2-2, with 8 bases aligning to TRBD1. The ends lost 5 bases at V and 6 bases at J; junction bases unmatched: 5. The CDR3 extends over 14 amino acids. The germline gives CDR1 SGHTA, CDR2 FQGTGA. CDR3 amino acids: CASSPRQGSGELFF. CDR3 sequence (DNA): TGTGCCAGCAGCCCCAGACAGGGGTCCGGGGAGCTGTTTTTT. The variable domain in full, completed from reference TRBV7-3 and TRBJ2-2, reads GAGVSQTPSNKVTEKGKYVELRCDPISGHTALYWYRQSLGQGPEFLIYFQGTGAADDSGLPNDRFFAVRPEGSVSTLKIQRTERGDSAVYLCASSPRQGSGELFFGEGSRLTVL.

This clonotype was seen a handful of times. This may stem from a read error, because a much larger clone lies one nucleotide away. V gene TRBV6-1 combines with J gene TRBJ2-1; D unresolved. The CDR3 runs 10 residues. Trimming took off 6 bases at V and 10 bases at J, with 7 bases between the two ends. Germline values: CDR1 MNHNS, CDR2 SASEGT. DNA of the CDR3: TGTGCCAGCAGGGACGACGAGCAGTTCTTC. Translation: CASRDDEQFF.

On this clonotype itself: This likely comes from a read error, as the CDR3 has no conserved phenylalanine or tryptophan at its end. The DNA is omitted, as the CDR3 cannot be located on it reliably, and the CDR3 follows TCRdb's listing. The V gene is TRBV6-1, the J gene TRBJ2-5; the listed D gene, TRBD1, was not tested against the DNA. Germline loops: CDR1 MNHNS, CDR2 SASEGT. The CDR3 spans 17 amino acids, including both terminal residues. The CDR3 here is CASALPGRVVEGYTFGS.

V and J are TRBV7-2 and TRBJ2-4; D could derive from TRBD1 or TRBD2 (5 bases each). The J call may be in error: the DNA end matches TRBJ2-1 better. This CDR3 has 14 residues. Germline V gene data show CDR1 as SGHTA and CDR2 as FQGNSA. The CDR3 nucleotides are TGTGCCAGCAGCCAGGGACCAGCCTTGGATGAGCAGTTCTTC. Translating it yields CASSQGPALDEQFF.

This clonotype was seen a few times. The chain uses TRBV5-4 and TRBJ2-1; 12 nucleotides line up with TRBD2. The J call may be incorrect, as the DNA end agrees better with TRBJ2-7. CDR1 is SGHNT, CDR2 YYREEE, per germline (reference sequence). This CDR3 region has 16 residues. The CDR3 DNA follows: TGTGCCAGCAGCCCGCGGACTAGCGGGGTGTACAATGAGCAGTACTTC. Residues: CASSPRTSGVYNEQYF.

This clonotype was observed many times. This rearrangement joins TRBV12-3 or TRBV12-4 to TRBJ1-2, with D maybe TRBD1 (6 bases). The length of the CDR3 is 12 residues. Trimming left V 6 bases short and J 8 bases short, with 13 bases between. The CDR3 sequence is CASSRQVQGYTF. CDR3 in DNA: TGTGCCAGCAGCCGACAGGTGCAAGGCTACACCTTC.

Details on this clonotype: The junction departs from germline at one end; a sequencing error may be responsible. J is TRBJ1-1 and V is TRBV28, with a tentative D call TRBD1 (5 bases). This CDR3 contains 11 residues. The V gene's germline CDR1 is MDHEN and CDR2 SYDVKM. The CDR3 DNA reads as TGCGGGACGGGTCTGAACACTGAAGCTTTCTTT. Translated, it gives CGTGLNTEAFF.

This chain links TRBV6-1 with TRBJ2-3; TRBD1 is a possible D gene (5 bases). Trimming pared 4 bases from V and 6 bases from J, leaving 20 bases between. The CDR3 has 16 amino acids. Germline V lookup: CDR1 MNHNS, CDR2 SASEGT. CDR3 amino acids: CASSGVQGDVRDTQYF. CDR3 nucleotides: TGTGCCAGCAGTGGAGTGCAGGGTGACGTTCGGGATACGCAGTATTTT.

As for this clonotype: Lacking the conserved final phenylalanine or tryptophan, this CDR3 likely reflects a read error. The DNA is left out, because the CDR3 cannot be placed on it with certainty; the CDR3 is given as TCRdb lists it. The rearrangement links TRBV6-1 to TRBJ1-1. Germline-derived CDR1 and CDR2 are MNHNS and SASEGT. Inclusive of both ends, the CDR3 amounts to 17 amino acids. The CDR3 loop reads CASLGTSGKAMSSSSGQ.

This clonotype turned up a few times. V usage is TRBV5-1 and J usage is TRBJ2-3; TRBD1 aligns across 8 bases. The V gene's germline CDR1 is SGHRS and CDR2 YFSETQ. The CDR3 has 15 residues. Losses at the gene ends were 7 bases for V and 14 bases for J; bases not matched to a gene: 21. This CDR3 reads CASELTGGTTGELYF. CDR3 DNA sequence: TGCGCCAGCGAGTTAACAGGGGGGACCACCGGGGAGCTGTATTTT. Drawing the rest from reference TRBV5-1 and TRBJ2-3, the complete variable domain is KAGVTQTPRYLIKTRGQQVTLSCSPISGHRSVSWYQQTPGQGLQFLFEYFSETQRNKGNFPGRFSGRQFSNSRSEMNVSTLELGDSALYLCASELTGGTTGELYFGPGTRLTVL.

In this sample, this clonotype turned up many times. The genes are TRBV2 and TRBJ2-4, with a tentative D call TRBD1 (6 bases). This CDR3 comprises 14 residues. V lost 5 bases and J lost 8, with 16 bases in between. Germline assignment: CDR1 SNHLY and CDR2 FYNNEI. CDR3 sequence: CASSITWGRDIQYF. CDR3 coding DNA: TGTGCCAGCAGTATTACTTGGGGGCGGGACATTCAGTACTTC.

This clonotype was counted between two and nine times. This may arise from a read error, as a much more abundant clone is one base away. This rearrangement joins TRBV28 to TRBJ2-7, with D possibly being TRBD1 (5 bases). V was clipped by 3 bases and J by 7 bases, with 10 bases between them. Germline values: CDR1 MDHEN, CDR2 SYDVKM. The CDR3 runs 12 residues. The CDR3: CASSFRENEQYF. In nucleotides, the CDR3 is TGTGCCAGCAGTTTCAGGGAAAATGAGCAGTACTTC. Drawing the rest from reference TRBV28 and TRBJ2-7, the complete variable domain is DVKVTQSSRYLVKRTGEKVFLECVQDMDHENMFWYRQDPGLGLRLIYFSYDVKMKEKGDIPEGYSVSREKKERFSLILESASTNQTSMYLCASSFRENEQYFGPGTRLTVT.

The J gene is TRBJ2-5, the V gene TRBV7-6; TRBD1 aligns across 10 bases. With V trimmed by 1 base and J by 4 bases, 6 bases remained unmatched. The CDR3 consists of 16 residues. The germline V gene encodes CDR1 SGHVS and CDR2 FNYEAQ. DNA for the CDR3: TGTGCCAGCAGCTTAGTGGGGGACAGGGGTTTAGAGACCCAGTACTTC. Translating gives CASSLVGDRGLETQYF.

V and J are TRBV5-1 and TRBJ2-5; D is unclear. The J call is in doubt because the DNA end fits TRBJ2-7 better. CDR3 length: 13 residues. The germline CDR1 and CDR2 sequences are SGHRS and YFSETQ. The CDR3 spells CASSLASVYEQYF. The CDR3 bases are TGCGCCAGCAGCTTGGCGTCGGTCTACGAGCAGTACTTC.

The CDR3 nucleotides read TGTGCCAGCAGCTTTGAGGGACAGTCTGATGAGCAGTTCTTC. Its protein product is CASSFEGQSDEQFF. The chain combines TRBV7-9 with TRBJ2-1; TRBD1 matches 7 bases. V shed 3 bases, J shed 8 bases, and the junction held 7 bases outside the gene matches. This CDR3 is 14 amino acids long. Looked up from germline, CDR1 is SEHNR and CDR2 is FQNEAQ (reference sequence).